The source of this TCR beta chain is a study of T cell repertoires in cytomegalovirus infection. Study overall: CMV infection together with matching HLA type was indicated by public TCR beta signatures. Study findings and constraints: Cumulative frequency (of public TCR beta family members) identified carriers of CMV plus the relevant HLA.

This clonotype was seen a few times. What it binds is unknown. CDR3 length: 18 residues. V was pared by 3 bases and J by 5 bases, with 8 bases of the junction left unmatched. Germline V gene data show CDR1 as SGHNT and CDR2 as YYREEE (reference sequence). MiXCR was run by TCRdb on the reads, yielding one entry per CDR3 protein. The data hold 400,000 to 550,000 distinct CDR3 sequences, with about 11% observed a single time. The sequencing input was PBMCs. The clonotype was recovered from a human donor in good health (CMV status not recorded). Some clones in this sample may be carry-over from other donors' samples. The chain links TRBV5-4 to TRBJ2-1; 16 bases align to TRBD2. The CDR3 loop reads CASSSAGTSGRAHNEQFF. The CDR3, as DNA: TGTGCCAGCAGCTCAGCCGGGACTAGCGGGAGGGCCCACAATGAGCAGTTCTTC.